This T cell receptor (beta chain) was found in a study of blood T cell repertoires in COVID-19. Study-level information: The United States, Italy and Spain supplied acute and convalescent COVID-19 samples. PBMCs, B-cell-depleted T cells, or T cells were the source of the cDNA or gDNA that made up the material.

Germline loops: CDR1 MNHEY, CDR2 SVGEGT. This CDR3 is 14 amino acids long. Trimming cost V 0 bases and J 5 bases, with 10 bases left between them. Original processing notes: Amplifying reference gene primers gave estimates of nucleated cell counts. Clones were read by immunoSEQ multiplex PCR, and TCRdb kept only the in-frame ones, dropping some. V, J and clone size are those of that table, while D and trimming were read from the DNA. The sample holds some 99,000 clones, over 70% seen once. The TCR was taken from a woman aged 80 or over with acute or convalescent COVID-19. The chain has TRBV6-2 or TRBV6-3 and TRBJ1-1; weak D call: TRBD1 (5 bases). The sample consisted of peripheral blood. The CDR3, as DNA: TGTGCCAGCAGTTACTCAAGGGGTAGGACTGAAGCTTTCTTT. As protein: CASSYSRGRTEAFF.